This T cell receptor beta chain was found in a study of blood T cell repertoires in COVID-19. In the study overall: PBMCs, B-cell-depleted T cells, or T cells were the source of the cDNA or gDNA that made up the material.

Trimming cost V 6 bases and J 4 bases, with 31 bases left between them. Per germline, CDR1 SGHDT and CDR2 YYEEEE. This CDR3 spans 19 amino acids. Study processing details: The assay estimated nucleated cells by amplifying reference gene primers. Assay used: immunoSEQ multiplex PCR; TCRdb lists only in-frame clones, some missing. Clonal size and the V and J genes are those of that table, whereas D and trimming came from the DNA. The data contain around 250,000 clones, around nine tenths of them singletons. Sequencing was done on a sample of peripheral blood. The J gene is TRBJ1-2, the V gene TRBV5-6; TRBD1 might be the D (5 bases). The sequence was obtained from a woman between 70 and 85 years old with active or convalescent COVID-19. CDR3 loop: CASTSPGSAGPAFFYGYTF. CDR3 sequence (DNA): TGTGCCAGCACCTCACCGGGGTCGGCGGGACCCGCGTTCTTCTATGGCTACACCTTC.